This passage covers 8 T cell receptor beta chains from one sample sequenced in a study of T cells in localized non-small cell lung cancer. The assay was immunoSEQ multiplex PCR, and TCRdb's table has in-frame clones only and misses some. This repertoire shows about 79,000 clones, 84% found once; its top ten account for approximately 12%. The sample in question was peripheral blood, obtained before any cancer treatment. The receptors here all came from a female donor at least 60 years old with stage I lung adenocarcinoma.

The rearrangement links TRBV5-6 to TRBJ2-2, with TRBD1 as a possible D gene (5 bases). The CDR3 totals 15 residues. V was pared by 4 bases and J by 1 base, with 11 bases between. Germline CDR1 is SGHDT and CDR2 is YYEEEE. The CDR3, as DNA: TGTGCCAGCAGCGGGTACGACAGGAACACCGGGGAGCTGTTTTTT. It specifies CASSGYDRNTGELFF.

The rearrangement joins TRBV4-2 to TRBJ2-3; the D is unclear. V lost 1 base, J lost 0 bases, and 8 bases lay in between. Germline V gene data show CDR1 as LGHNA and CDR2 as YNFKEQ. This CDR3 is built from 15 residues. Written as DNA, the CDR3 is TGTGCCAGCAGCCAAGGAAGAGAAAGCACAGATACGCAGTATTTT. Translation: CASSQGRESTDTQYF.

The gene calls are TRBV9 and TRBJ1-2; D possibly corresponds to TRBD1 (6 bases). This CDR3 is 14 amino acids long. V was clipped by 0 bases and J by 2 bases, with 8 bases between them. Germline CDR1 and CDR2: SGDLS and YYNGEE. The CDR3 sequence: CASSVVGTNYGYTF. In nucleotides, the CDR3 is TGTGCCAGCAGCGTAGTGGGGACAAACTATGGCTACACCTTC.

The V gene is TRBV7-3, the J gene TRBJ2-5; D might be TRBD1 (6 bases). The closer fit of TRBJ2-7 to the DNA end suggests the J call may be wrong. Germline CDR1 reads SGHTA; CDR2 reads FQGTGA. The CDR3 runs to 13 residues. The CDR3 reads CASSRAWGHEQYF. Written as DNA, the CDR3 is TGTGCCAGCAGCCGCGCTTGGGGGCACGAGCAGTACTTC.

The CDR3 loop reads CASSNREGTEAFF. CDR3 in DNA: TGTGCCAGCAGTAACCGTGAGGGGACTGAAGCTTTCTTT. V usage is TRBV7-3 and J usage is TRBJ1-1; D perhaps matches TRBD1 (5 bases). The CDR3 spans 13 residues. Germline V gene data show CDR1 as SGHTA and CDR2 as FQGTGA. V was cut by 6 bases and J by 5 bases, with 13 bases left in between.

This clone was observed once. Its ends do not fully match the called genes, so a read error is possible. The chain uses TRBV2 and TRBJ1-2, with D perhaps matching TRBD1 (5 bases). The CDR3 has 11 amino acids. The germline V gene has CDR1 SNHLY and CDR2 FYNNEI. The DNA for the CDR3 is TGTGCCAGCAGTGAAACCTGGGGGTACGCCTTC. Translating it yields CASSETWGYAF.

The chain joins TRBV11-2 to TRBJ1-1; 7 nucleotides align to TRBD1. Germline CDR1 is SGHAT and CDR2 is FQNNGV. CDR3 size: 15 residues. V shed 4 bases and J 1 base; nucleotides not matched to a gene: 6. Here the CDR3 DNA reads TGTGCCAGCAGCTCCCAGGGGGGCCCGAACACTGAAGCTTTCTTT. Translation: CASSSQGGPNTEAFF.

CDR3 in DNA: TGTGCCAGCACCAAGGAGGGGCACACCGGGGAGCTGTTTTTT. It codes for CASTKEGHTGELFF. The chain has TRBV6-5 and TRBJ2-2; a possible D gene is TRBD2 (6 bases). The V gene lost 7 bases and the J gene lost 3 bases, with 12 bases spanning the gap. The CDR3 runs to 14 residues. In germline, CDR1 is MNHEY, CDR2 SVGAGI.